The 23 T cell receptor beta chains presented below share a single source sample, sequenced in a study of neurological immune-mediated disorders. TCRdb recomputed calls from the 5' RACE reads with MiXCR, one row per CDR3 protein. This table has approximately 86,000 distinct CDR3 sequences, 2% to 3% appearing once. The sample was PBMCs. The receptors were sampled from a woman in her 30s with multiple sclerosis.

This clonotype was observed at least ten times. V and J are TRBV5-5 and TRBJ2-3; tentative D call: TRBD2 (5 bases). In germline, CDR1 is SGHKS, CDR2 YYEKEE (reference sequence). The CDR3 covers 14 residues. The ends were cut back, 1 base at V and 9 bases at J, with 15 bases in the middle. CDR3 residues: CASSLSSTTRTQYF. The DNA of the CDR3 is TGTGCCAGCAGCTTGTCGTCGACTACCCGAACGCAGTATTTT.

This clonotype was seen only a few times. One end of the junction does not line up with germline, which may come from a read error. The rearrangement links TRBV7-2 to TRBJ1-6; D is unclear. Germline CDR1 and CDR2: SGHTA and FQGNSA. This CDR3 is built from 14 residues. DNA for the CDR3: TGTGCCAGCAGCTTAATACGGGCGAATTCACCCCTCAACTTT. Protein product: CASSLIRANSPLNF.

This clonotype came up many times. This chain's CDR3 is CSALGESYNEQFF. The DNA of the CDR3 is TGCAGTGCTTTGGGGGAGTCTTACAATGAGCAGTTCTTC. V and J are TRBV20-1 and TRBJ2-1; D possibly matches TRBD1 or TRBD2 (5 bases each). V gave up 5 bases and J gave up 4 bases, with 12 bases separating them. The CDR3 has 13 residues. Germline V gene data show CDR1 as DFQATT and CDR2 as SNEGSKA (reference sequence).

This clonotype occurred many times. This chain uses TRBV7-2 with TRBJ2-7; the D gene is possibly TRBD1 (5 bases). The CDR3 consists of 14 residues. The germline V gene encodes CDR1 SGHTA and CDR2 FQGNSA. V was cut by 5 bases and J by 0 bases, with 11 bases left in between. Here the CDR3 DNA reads TGTGCCAGCAGCGAACAGGTTAACTCCTACGAGCAGTACTTC. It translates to CASSEQVNSYEQYF.

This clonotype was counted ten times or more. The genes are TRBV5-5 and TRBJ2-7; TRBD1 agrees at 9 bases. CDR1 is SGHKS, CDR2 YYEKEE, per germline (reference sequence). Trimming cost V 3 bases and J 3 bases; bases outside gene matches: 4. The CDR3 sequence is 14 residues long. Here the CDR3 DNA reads TGTGCCAGCAGCTCGCGGACAGGGGACTACGAGCAGTACTTC. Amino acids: CASSSRTGDYEQYF.

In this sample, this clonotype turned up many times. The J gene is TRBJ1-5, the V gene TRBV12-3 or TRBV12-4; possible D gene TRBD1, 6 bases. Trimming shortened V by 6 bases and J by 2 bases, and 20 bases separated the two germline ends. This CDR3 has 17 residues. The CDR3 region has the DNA TGTGCCAGCAGCAACCCCGGGGGGCTAGCCGGCAATCAGCCCCAGCATTTT. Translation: CASSNPGGLAGNQPQHF.

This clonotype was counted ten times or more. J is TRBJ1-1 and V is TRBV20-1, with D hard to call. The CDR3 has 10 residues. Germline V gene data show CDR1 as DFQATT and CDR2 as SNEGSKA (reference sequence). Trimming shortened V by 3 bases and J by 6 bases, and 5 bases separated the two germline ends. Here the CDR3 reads CSASFPEAFF. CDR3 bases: TGCAGTGCTAGTTTCCCTGAAGCTTTCTTT.

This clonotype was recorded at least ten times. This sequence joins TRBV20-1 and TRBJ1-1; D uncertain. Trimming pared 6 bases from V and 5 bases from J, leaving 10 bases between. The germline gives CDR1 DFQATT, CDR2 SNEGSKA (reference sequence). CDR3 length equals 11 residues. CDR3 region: CSAPRGTEAFF. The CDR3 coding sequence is TGCAGTGCCCCCCGGGGAACTGAAGCTTTCTTT.

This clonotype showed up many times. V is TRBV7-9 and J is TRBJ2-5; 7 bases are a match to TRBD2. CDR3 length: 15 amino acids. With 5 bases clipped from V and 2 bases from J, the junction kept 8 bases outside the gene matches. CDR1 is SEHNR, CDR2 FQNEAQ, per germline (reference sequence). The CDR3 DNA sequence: TGTGCCAGCAGCGAGTGGGGAGGGCTGCAAGAGACCCAGTACTTC. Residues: CASSEWGGLQETQYF.

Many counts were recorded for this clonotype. This CDR3 reads CASTIGAENTEAFF. The CDR3 bases are TGTGCCAGCACCATAGGCGCCGAGAACACTGAAGCTTTCTTT. The J gene is TRBJ1-1, the V gene TRBV7-2; D remains ambiguous. CDR3 length equals 14 residues. The V gene's germline CDR1 is SGHTA and CDR2 FQGNSA. V was shortened by 7 bases and J by 1 base, with 13 bases between the two germline ends.

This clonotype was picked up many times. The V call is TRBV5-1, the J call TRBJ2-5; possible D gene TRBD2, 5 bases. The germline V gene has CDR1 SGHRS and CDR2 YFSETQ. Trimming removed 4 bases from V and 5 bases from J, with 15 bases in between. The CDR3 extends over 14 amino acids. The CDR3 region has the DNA TGCGCCAGCAGCGGTCTAGGAGGCCGGGAGACCCAGTACTTC. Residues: CASSGLGGRETQYF.

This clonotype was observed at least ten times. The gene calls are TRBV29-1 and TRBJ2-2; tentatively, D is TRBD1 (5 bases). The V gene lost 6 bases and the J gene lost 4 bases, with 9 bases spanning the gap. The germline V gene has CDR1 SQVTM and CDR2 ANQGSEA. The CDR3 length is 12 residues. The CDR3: CSVAGSTGELFF. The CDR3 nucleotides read TGCAGCGTCGCAGGGTCCACCGGGGAGCTGTTTTTT.

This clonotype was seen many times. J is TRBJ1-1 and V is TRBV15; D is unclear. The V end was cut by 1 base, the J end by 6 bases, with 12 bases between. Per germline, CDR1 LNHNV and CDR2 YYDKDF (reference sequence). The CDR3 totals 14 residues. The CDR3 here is CATSRVRREAEAFF. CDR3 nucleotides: TGTGCCACCAGCAGAGTCCGGAGGGAGGCTGAAGCTTTCTTT. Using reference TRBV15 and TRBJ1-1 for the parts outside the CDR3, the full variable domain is DAMVIQNPRYQVTQFGKPVTLSCSQTLNHNVMYWYQQKSSQAPKLLFHYYDKDFNNEADTPDNFQSRRPNTSFCFLDIRSPGLGDTAMYLCATSRVRREAEAFFGQGTRLTVV.

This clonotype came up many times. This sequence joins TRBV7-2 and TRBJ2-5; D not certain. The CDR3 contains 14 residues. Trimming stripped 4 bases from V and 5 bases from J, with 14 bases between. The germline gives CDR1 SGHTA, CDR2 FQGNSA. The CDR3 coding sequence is TGTGCCAGCAGCTCGTCTCAGCCTGGGGAGACCCAGTACTTC. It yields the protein CASSSSQPGETQYF.

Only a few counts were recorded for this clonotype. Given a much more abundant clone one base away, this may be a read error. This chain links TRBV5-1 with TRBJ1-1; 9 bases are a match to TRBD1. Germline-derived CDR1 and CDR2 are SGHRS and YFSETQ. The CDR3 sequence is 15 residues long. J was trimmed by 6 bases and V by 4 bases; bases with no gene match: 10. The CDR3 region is CASSPNTGGSSEAFF. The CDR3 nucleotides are TGCGCCAGCAGCCCCAATACAGGGGGCAGTTCTGAAGCTTTCTTT.

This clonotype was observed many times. In DNA form, the CDR3 reads TGCAGTGCTAGTAGCGGGAGCTCCTACAATGAGCAGTTCTTC. It encodes CSASSGSSYNEQFF. V usage is TRBV20-1 and J usage is TRBJ2-1; 9 bases match TRBD2. Germline V gene sequence: CDR1 DFQATT, CDR2 SNEGSKA (reference sequence). V gave up 3 bases and J gave up 0 bases; unmatched junction bases: 0. The CDR3 is made up of 14 amino acids.

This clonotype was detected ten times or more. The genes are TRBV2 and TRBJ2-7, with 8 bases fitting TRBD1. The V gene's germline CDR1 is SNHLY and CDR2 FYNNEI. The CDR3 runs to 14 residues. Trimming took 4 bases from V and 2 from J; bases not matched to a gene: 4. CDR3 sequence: CASSVEQGAYEQYF. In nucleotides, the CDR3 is TGTGCCAGCAGTGTAGAACAGGGGGCCTACGAGCAGTACTTC.

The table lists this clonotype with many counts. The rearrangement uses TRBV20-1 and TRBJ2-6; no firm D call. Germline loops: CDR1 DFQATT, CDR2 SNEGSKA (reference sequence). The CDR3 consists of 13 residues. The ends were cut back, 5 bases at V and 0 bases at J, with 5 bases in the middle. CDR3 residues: CSAHRSGANVLTF. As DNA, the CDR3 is TGCAGTGCTCACCGCTCTGGGGCCAACGTCCTGACTTTC.

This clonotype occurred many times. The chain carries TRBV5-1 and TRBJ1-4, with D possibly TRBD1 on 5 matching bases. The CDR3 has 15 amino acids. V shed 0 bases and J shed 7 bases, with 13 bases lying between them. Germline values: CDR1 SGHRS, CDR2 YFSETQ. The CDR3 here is CASSLDWTPSEKLFF. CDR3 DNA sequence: TGCGCCAGCAGCTTGGACTGGACACCTTCTGAAAAACTGTTTTTT.

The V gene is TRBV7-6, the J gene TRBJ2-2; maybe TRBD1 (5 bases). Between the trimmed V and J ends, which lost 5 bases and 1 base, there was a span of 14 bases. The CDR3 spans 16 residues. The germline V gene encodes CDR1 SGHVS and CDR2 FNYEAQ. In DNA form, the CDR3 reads TGTGCCAGCAGCCCCCTCCAGGGCCGGAACACCGGGGAGCTGTTTTTT. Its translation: CASSPLQGRNTGELFF.

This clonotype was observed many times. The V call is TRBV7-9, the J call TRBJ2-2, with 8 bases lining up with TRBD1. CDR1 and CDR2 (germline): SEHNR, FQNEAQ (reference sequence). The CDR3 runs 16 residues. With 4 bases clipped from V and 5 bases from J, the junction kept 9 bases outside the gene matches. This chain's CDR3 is CASSSLTGVTTGELFF. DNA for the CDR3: TGTGCCAGCAGCTCGCTGACAGGGGTCACGACCGGGGAGCTGTTTTTT.

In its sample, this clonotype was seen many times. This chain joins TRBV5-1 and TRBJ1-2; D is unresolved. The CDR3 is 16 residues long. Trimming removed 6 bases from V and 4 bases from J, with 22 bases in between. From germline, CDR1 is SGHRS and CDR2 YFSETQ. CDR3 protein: CASTPLGSSPLYGYTF. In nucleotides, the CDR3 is TGCGCCAGCACCCCGCTCGGGTCCTCCCCCCTCTATGGCTACACCTTC. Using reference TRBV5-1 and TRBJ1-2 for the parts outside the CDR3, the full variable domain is KAGVTQTPRYLIKTRGQQVTLSCSPISGHRSVSWYQQTPGQGLQFLFEYFSETQRNKGNFPGRFSGRQFSNSRSEMNVSTLELGDSALYLCASTPLGSSPLYGYTFGSGTRLTVV.

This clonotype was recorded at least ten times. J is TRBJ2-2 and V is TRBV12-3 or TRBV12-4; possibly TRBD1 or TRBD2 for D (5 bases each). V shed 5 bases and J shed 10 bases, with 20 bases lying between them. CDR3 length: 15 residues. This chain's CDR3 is CASSNRDRLIEELFF. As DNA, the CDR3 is TGTGCCAGCAGTAACCGGGACCGCCTGATCGAGGAGCTGTTTTTT.